Presented here are 21 T cell receptor beta chains from one specimen sequenced in a study of cytomegalovirus exposure and HLA in healthy donors. PCR employed 60 Vbeta and 13 Jbeta primers. Only in-frame clones appear in the TCRdb table, and some are missing; sequencing was by immunoSEQ multiplex PCR. The table includes 120,000 or so clones, about 80% detected once. Material for sequencing was PBMCs. These receptors were obtained from a woman aged 18 to 35 in good health and CMV-seronegative.

The chain employs TRBV7-3 and TRBJ1-3; D remains unclear. The CDR3 has 13 residues. Germline values: CDR1 SGHTA, CDR2 FQGTGA. The V gene lost 5 bases and the J gene lost 1 base, with 6 bases spanning the gap. The CDR3 DNA sequence: TGTGCCAGCAGCGCTACTTCTGGAAACACCATATATTTT. It translates to CASSATSGNTIYF.

This clone occurred once. The chain joins TRBV5-6 to TRBJ2-2, with 7 bases lining up with TRBD1. Looked up from germline, CDR1 is SGHDT and CDR2 is YYEEEE. The CDR3 is made up of 14 amino acids. V trimming: 3 bases; J trimming: 6 bases; junction bases outside the gene matches: 5. In DNA form, the CDR3 reads TGTGCCAGCAGCTCCTCAGGGGGTGCCGGGGAGCTGTTTTTT. It yields the protein CASSSSGGAGELFF.

The V gene is TRBV6-1, the J gene TRBJ1-1; possible D gene TRBD1, 6 bases. Trimming cost V 5 bases and J 10 bases, with 14 bases left between them. The CDR3 sequence is 12 residues long. Germline-derived CDR1 and CDR2 are MNHNS and SASEGT. The DNA for the CDR3 is TGTGCCAGCAGTTTCCCCACAGGGAGAGCTTTCTTT. Translated: CASSFPTGRAFF.

The chain combines TRBV6-5 with TRBJ2-7; a weak D match, TRBD1 (6 bases). Between the trimmed V and J ends, which lost 6 bases and 3 bases, there was a span of 15 bases. Germline values: CDR1 MNHEY, CDR2 SVGAGI. This CDR3 contains 14 residues. The CDR3 DNA reads as TGTGCCAGCAGAGACCGCCAGGGGCTCTACGAGCAGTACTTC. Its protein is CASRDRQGLYEQYF.

This clone appeared once. One end of the junction varies from germline; a read error may be responsible. Other DNA sequences from this sample encode an identical CDR3 as well. The CDR3 here is CASNSAAEGTDTQYF. The CDR3 DNA follows: TGTGCCAGCAATTCGGCGGCGGAGGGCACGGATACGCAGTATTTT. The gene calls are TRBV6-4 and TRBJ2-3; D perhaps matches TRBD2 (6 bases). Germline lookup yields CDR1 MRHNA and CDR2 SNTAGT. The CDR3 is 15 amino acids.

The rearrangement links TRBV27 to TRBJ1-5; no clear D gene. The CDR3 has 13 residues. CDR1 is MNHEY and CDR2 is SMNVEV in the germline V gene (reference sequence). V dropped 8 bases and J dropped 1 base, with 9 bases sitting between them. This CDR3 reads CASATWSNQPQHF. For the CDR3, the DNA is TGTGCCAGCGCTACCTGGAGCAATCAGCCCCAGCATTTT.

The rearrangement uses TRBV5-8 and TRBJ1-4; TRBD1 matches 10 bases. The V segment lost 1 base and the J segment 7 bases; nucleotides outside the gene matches: 4. The V gene's germline CDR1 is SGHTS and CDR2 YDEGEE. The CDR3 spans 15 residues. For the CDR3, the DNA is TGTGCCAGCAGCTTGCCGGGACAGGGGAGTGAAAAACTGTTTTTT. Protein product: CASSLPGQGSEKLFF.

J is TRBJ1-2 and V is TRBV6-6; D is ambiguous. The germline V gene encodes CDR1 MNHNY and CDR2 SVGAGI (reference sequence). The ends were cut back, 6 bases at V and 0 bases at J, with 8 bases in the middle. The CDR3 is 13 amino acids. CDR3 coding DNA: TGTGCCAGCAGGGTCTTAGCTAACTATGGCTACACCTTC. Its translation is CASRVLANYGYTF.

The chain combines TRBV18 with TRBJ2-5, with 8 bases matching TRBD2. The J call is uncertain, as TRBJ2-7 better fits the DNA end. The CDR3 is 15 amino acids. Germline V gives CDR1 KGHSH, CDR2 LQKENI. CDR3 nucleotides: TGTGCCAGCTCACCGCCGGGGGGGGGTCGCTACGAGCAGTACTTC. Translation: CASSPPGGGRYEQYF.

The J gene is TRBJ2-3, the V gene TRBV13, with a weak D call TRBD2 (5 bases). Germline CDR1 PRHDT, CDR2 FYEKMQ (reference sequence). The CDR3 runs 16 residues. V was pared by 4 bases and J by 0 bases, with 14 bases between. DNA of the CDR3: TGTGCCAGCAGCTCCGCTTTGGCGGGTAGCACAGATACGCAGTATTTT. Residues: CASSSALAGSTDTQYF.

The chain has TRBV7-9 and TRBJ1-5, with D perhaps matching TRBD1 (5 bases). Germline V gene data show CDR1 as SEHNR and CDR2 as FQNEAQ (reference sequence). V was cut by 2 bases and J by 7 bases, with 12 bases left in between. The CDR3 covers 14 residues. The chain's CDR3 is CASSLSGGFQPQHF. CDR3 nucleotide sequence: TGTGCCAGCAGCTTATCGGGGGGGTTCCAGCCCCAGCATTTT.

The chain couples TRBV30 to TRBJ1-6, with 9 nucleotides matching TRBD1. V trimming: 2 bases; J trimming: 11 bases; junction bases outside the gene matches: 10. This CDR3 spans 15 amino acids. CDR1 and CDR2 from the germline V gene are GTSNPN and SVGIG (reference sequence). CDR3: CAWSKQGAFGPPLHF. CDR3 nucleotide sequence: TGTGCCTGGAGTAAACAGGGGGCATTTGGTCCACCCCTCCACTTT.

This clone showed up just a few times. The chain has TRBV6-1 and TRBJ2-5, with TRBD1 matching 9 bases. CDR3 length equals 13 residues. V dropped 4 bases and J dropped 6; count of bases not matched to a gene: 3. Germline V gives CDR1 MNHNS, CDR2 SASEGT. The CDR3 DNA reads TGTGCCAGCAGTGCTTACAGGGGGCAGACCCAGTACTTC. Protein sequence: CASSAYRGQTQYF.

Regarding this clone: The junction does not match germline at one end; this may be a read error. The chain joins TRBV18 to TRBJ2-3; TRBD1 matches at 10 bases. Germline V CDR1 and CDR2: KGHSH, LQKENI. The CDR3 is made up of 17 amino acids. In DNA, the CDR3 is TGTGTCAGCTCACCAATTTCGCTGACAGGGGGCACGGATACGCAGTATTTT. Translating gives CVSSPISLTGGTDTQYF. The full variable domain, in which reference TRBV18 and TRBJ2-3 provide the parts outside the CDR3, is NAGVMQNPRHLVRRRGQEARLRCSPMKGHSHVYWYRQLPEEGLKFMVYLQKENIIDESGMPKERFSAEFPKEGPSILRIQQVVRGDSAAYFCVSSPISLTGGTDTQYFGPGTRLTVL.

The chain's CDR3 is CASSPGTGGRHEKLFF. For the CDR3, the DNA is TGTGCCAGCAGCCCGGGGACAGGGGGACGGCATGAAAAACTGTTTTTT. This chain uses TRBV5-8 with TRBJ1-4; 11 nucleotides line up with TRBD1. V was clipped by 4 bases and J by 6 bases; unmatched bases: 8. The CDR3 spans 16 residues. Germline V CDR1 and CDR2: SGHTS, YDEGEE.

This rearrangement joins TRBV7-6 to TRBJ1-2, with 7 positions matching TRBD1. Germline loops: CDR1 SGHVS, CDR2 FNYEAQ. The CDR3 contains 16 residues. Trimming removed 4 bases from V and 1 base from J; junction bases left unmatched: 9. This CDR3 reads CASSSGGTASNYGYTF. Written as DNA, the CDR3 is TGTGCCAGCAGCTCGGGCGGGACAGCGAGTAACTATGGCTACACCTTC.

In this sample, this clone turned up a few times. The J gene is TRBJ2-7, the V gene TRBV5-5, with D perhaps matching TRBD1 (6 bases). Deletions cut 3 bases from V and 3 bases from J, with 13 bases between. The CDR3 length is 14 residues. Germline V gene lookup returns CDR1 SGHKS and CDR2 YYEKEE (reference sequence). CDR3: CASSSPRGLYEQYF. In nucleotides, the CDR3 is TGTGCCAGCAGCTCCCCCAGGGGCCTCTACGAGCAGTACTTC.

The rearrangement links TRBV18 to TRBJ2-5, with D possibly being TRBD2 (6 bases). The CDR3 is 13 residues long. The V and J ends lost 4 bases and 3 bases respectively, with 9 bases between them. Per the germline V gene, CDR1 is KGHSH and CDR2 is LQKENI. The CDR3 loop reads CASSRGGEETQYF. The CDR3 DNA follows: TGTGCCAGCTCACGAGGAGGGGAAGAGACCCAGTACTTC.

The chain has TRBV5-1 and TRBJ1-4; tentative D call: TRBD1 (5 bases). This CDR3 region has 19 residues. Germline assignment: CDR1 SGHRS and CDR2 YFSETQ. Trimming pared 4 bases from V and 1 base from J, leaving 23 bases between. CDR3 residues: CASSAGPVTARKTNEKLFF. CDR3 nucleotides: TGCGCCAGCAGCGCGGGGCCGGTGACAGCAAGGAAAACTAATGAAAAACTGTTTTTT.

The chain uses TRBV11-2 and TRBJ1-6; D not certain. In germline, CDR1 is SGHAT, CDR2 FQNNGV. The V gene lost 5 bases and the J gene lost 8 bases, with 19 bases spanning the gap. This CDR3 comprises 16 residues. The CDR3 DNA reads TGTGCCAGCAGCCAGAGGCCCGAGACTTCCTATTCACCCCTCCACTTT. Residues: CASSQRPETSYSPLHF.

This clone was recorded only once. V gene TRBV18 combines with J gene TRBJ2-1, with 7 positions matching TRBD1. The CDR3 covers 16 residues. The germline gives CDR1 KGHSH, CDR2 LQKENI. Trimming cost V 4 bases and J 6 bases; bases outside gene matches: 12. In DNA form, the CDR3 reads TGTGCCAGCTCACTGGACAGGTTAATAGGCGGCAATGAGCAGTTCTTC. This codes for CASSLDRLIGGNEQFF.